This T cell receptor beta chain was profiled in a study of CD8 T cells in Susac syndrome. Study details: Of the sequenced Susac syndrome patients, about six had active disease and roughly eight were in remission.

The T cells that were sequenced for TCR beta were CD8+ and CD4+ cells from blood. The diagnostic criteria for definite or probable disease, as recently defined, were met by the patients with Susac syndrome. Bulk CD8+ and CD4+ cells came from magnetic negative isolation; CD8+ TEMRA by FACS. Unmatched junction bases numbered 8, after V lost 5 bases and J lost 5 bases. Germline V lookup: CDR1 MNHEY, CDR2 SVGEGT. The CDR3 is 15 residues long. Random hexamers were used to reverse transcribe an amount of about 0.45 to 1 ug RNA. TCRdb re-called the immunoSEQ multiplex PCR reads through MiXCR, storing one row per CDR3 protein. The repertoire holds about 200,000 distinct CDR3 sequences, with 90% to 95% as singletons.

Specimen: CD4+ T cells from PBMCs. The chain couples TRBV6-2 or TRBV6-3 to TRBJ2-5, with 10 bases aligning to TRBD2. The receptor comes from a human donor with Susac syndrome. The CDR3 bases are TGTGCCAGCAGTATTCTAGCGGGAGAGAGCGAGACCCAGTACTTC. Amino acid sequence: CASSILAGESETQYF.